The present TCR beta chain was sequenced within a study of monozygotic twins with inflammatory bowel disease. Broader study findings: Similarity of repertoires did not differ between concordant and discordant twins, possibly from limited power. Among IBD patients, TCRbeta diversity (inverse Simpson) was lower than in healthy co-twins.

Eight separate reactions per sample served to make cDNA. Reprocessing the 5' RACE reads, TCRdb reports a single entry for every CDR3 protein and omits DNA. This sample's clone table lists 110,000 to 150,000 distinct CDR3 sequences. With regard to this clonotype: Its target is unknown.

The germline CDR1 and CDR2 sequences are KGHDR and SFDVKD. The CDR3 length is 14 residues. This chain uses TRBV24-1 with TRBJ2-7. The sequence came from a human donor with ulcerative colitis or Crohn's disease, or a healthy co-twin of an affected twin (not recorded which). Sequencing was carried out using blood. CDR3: CATSIAVHPYEQYF.